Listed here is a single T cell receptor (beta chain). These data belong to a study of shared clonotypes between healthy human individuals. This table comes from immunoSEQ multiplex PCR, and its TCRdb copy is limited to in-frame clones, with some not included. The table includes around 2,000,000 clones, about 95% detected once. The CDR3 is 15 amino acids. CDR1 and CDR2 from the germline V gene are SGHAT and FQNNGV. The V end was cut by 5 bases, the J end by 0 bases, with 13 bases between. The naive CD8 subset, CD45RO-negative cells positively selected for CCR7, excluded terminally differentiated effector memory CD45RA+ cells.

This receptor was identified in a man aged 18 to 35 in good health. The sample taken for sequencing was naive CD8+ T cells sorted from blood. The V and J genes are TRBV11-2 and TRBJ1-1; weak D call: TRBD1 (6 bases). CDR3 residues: CASSVPGQVNTEAFF. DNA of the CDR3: TGTGCCAGCAGCGTTCCGGGACAAGTGAACACTGAAGCTTTCTTT.